A selection of T cell receptor beta chains follows, all from one sample in a study of OX40 agonist ivuxolimab in advanced cancers. Sequenced by immunoSEQ multiplex PCR; TCRdb stores in-frame clones only, minus some. The sample contains more than 10,000 clones, 70% to 90% of which appear only once. The material was CD4+ or CD8+ T cells sorted from blood, obtained in a trial of the OX40 agonist ivuxolimab. These receptors came from an adult with an advanced solid tumor such as melanoma, head and neck, liver or kidney cancer. The CDR3 runs from the conserved cysteine through the conserved F or W.

J,V,length,CDR3
TRBJ2-2,TRBV28,14,CASRDHTDTGELFF
TRBJ2-1,TRBV9,16,CASSAWDKGPYNEQFF
TRBJ2-7,TRBV5-1,14,CASRLGGQGYEQYF
TRBJ2-2,TRBV30,11,CAWSRDGELFF
TRBJ2-2,TRBV4-2,16,CASSQEGLALAGELFF
TRBJ1-2,TRBV27,15,CASSLGTGGFYGYTF
TRBJ2-3,TRBV9,11,CASSDTDTQYF
TRBJ2-5,TRBV4-3,16,CASSPWTSGNQETQYF
TRBJ2-7,TRBV13,14,CASSLEAASPEQYF
TRBJ2-7,TRBV7-2,13,CASSPGTLGEQYF
TRBJ1-5,TRBV7-2,15,CASSLTLGTYQPQHF
TRBJ1-6,TRBV5-4,17,CASSWRDSPLYNSPLHF
TRBJ2-7,TRBV5-1,16,CASSLDPTGLTYEQYF
TRBJ1-3,TRBV5-6,17,CASSLQGAMRSGNTIYF
TRBJ1-5,TRBV28,13,CASSLPQGEPQHF
TRBJ2-1,TRBV25-1,14,CASSEGRVNNEQFF
TRBJ2-7,TRBV9,14,CASSVGKAPEEQYF
TRBJ1-4,TRBV6-5,12,CASTTGDEKLFF
TRBJ1-1,TRBV11-2,13,CASSYTSLLGAFF
TRBJ2-7,TRBV4-1,15,CASSQDELPMREQYF
TRBJ2-3,TRBV6-5,14,CASEQRGLTDTQYF
TRBJ2-7,TRBV28,15,CASTSNGRSSYEQYF
TRBJ2-3,TRBV7-6,17,CASSLTPGQLRTDTQYF
TRBJ2-5,TRBV10-1,13,CASRASGKEAQYF
TRBJ2-7,TRBV4-3,15,CASSQDREAGYEQYF
TRBJ2-1,TRBV5-8,13,CASSIRQNNEQFF
TRBJ1-4,TRBV5-1,13,CASSRQPNEKLFF